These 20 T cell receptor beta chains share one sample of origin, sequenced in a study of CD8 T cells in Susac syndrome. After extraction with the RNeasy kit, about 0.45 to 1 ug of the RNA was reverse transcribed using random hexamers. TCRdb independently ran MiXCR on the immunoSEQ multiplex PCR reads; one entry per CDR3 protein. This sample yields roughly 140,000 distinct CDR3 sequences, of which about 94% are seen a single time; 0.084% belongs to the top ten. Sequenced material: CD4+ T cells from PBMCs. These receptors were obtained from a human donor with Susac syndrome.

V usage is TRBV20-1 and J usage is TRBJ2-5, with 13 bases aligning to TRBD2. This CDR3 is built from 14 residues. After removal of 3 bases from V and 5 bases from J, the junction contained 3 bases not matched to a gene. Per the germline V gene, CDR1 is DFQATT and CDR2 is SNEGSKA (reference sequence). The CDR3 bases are TGCAGTGCTAGGGGGACTAGCGGGGTGGAGACCCAGTACTTC. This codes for CSARGTSGVETQYF.

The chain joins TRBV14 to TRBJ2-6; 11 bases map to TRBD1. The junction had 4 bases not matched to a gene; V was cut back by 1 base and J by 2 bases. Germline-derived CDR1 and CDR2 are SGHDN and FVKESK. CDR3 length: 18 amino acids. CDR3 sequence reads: CASSQAGQGATGANVLTF. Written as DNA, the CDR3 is TGTGCCAGCAGCCAAGCAGGACAGGGGGCAACTGGGGCCAACGTCCTGACTTTC.

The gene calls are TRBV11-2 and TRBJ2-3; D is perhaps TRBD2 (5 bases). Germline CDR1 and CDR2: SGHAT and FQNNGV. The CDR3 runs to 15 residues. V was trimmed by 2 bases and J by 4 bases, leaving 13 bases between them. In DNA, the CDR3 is TGTGCCAGCAGCTTAATTCGGACTCGCGCAGATACGCAGTATTTT. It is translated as CASSLIRTRADTQYF.

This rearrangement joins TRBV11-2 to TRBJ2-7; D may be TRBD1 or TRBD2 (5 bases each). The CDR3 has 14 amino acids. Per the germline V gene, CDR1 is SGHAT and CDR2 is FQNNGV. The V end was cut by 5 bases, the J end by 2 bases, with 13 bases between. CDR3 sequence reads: CASSQGRGPYEQYF. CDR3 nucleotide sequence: TGTGCCAGCAGCCAGGGACGGGGCCCCTACGAGCAGTACTTC.

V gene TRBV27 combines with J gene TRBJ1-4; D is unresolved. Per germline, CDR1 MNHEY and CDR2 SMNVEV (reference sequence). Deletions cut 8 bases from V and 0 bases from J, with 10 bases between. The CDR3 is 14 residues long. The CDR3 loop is CASGGSATNEKLFF. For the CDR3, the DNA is TGTGCCAGCGGTGGGAGTGCAACTAATGAAAAACTGTTTTTT.

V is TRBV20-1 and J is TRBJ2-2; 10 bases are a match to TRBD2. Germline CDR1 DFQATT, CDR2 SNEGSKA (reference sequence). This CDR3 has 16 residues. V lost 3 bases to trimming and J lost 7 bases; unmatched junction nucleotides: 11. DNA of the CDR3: TGCAGTGCTAGTAGGGCTAGCGGGAGTCTTGGCGGGGAGCTGTTTTTT. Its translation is CSASRASGSLGGELFF.

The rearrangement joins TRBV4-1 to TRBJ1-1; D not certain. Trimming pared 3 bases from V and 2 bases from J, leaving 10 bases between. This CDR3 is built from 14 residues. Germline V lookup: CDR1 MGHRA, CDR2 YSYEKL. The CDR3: CASSQVTANTEAFF. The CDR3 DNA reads TGCGCCAGCAGCCAGGTCACAGCAAACACTGAAGCTTTCTTT.

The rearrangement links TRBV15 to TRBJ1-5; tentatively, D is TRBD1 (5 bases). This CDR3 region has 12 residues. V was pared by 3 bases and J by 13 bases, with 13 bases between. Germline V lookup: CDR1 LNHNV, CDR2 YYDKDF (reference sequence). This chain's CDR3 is CATSSALGAQHF. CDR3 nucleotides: TGTGCCACCAGCAGCGCCTTAGGGGCGCAGCATTTT.

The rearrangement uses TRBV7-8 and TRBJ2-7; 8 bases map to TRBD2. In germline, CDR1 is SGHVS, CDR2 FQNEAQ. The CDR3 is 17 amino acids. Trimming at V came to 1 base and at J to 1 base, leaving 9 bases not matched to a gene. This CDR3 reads CASSLGRRSGGSYEQYF. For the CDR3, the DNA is TGTGCCAGCAGCTTAGGTCGGCGGAGCGGGGGTTCCTACGAGCAGTACTTC. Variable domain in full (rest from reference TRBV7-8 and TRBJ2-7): GAGVSQSPRYKVAKRGQDVALRCDPISGHVSLFWYQQALGQGPEFLTYFQNEAQLDKSGLPSDRFFAERPEGSVSTLKIQRTQQEDSAVYLCASSLGRRSGGSYEQYFGPGTRLTVT.

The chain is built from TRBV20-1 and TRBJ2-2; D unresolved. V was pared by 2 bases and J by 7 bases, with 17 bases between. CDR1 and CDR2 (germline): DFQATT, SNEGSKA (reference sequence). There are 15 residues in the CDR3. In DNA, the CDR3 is TGCAGTGCTAGACGGCCGGTCCTCCCGGGCGGGGAGCTGTTTTTT. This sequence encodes CSARRPVLPGGELFF.

This CDR3 is CAAGRLNYGYTF. Written as DNA, the CDR3 is TGTGCCGCGGGACGGCTGAACTATGGCTACACCTTC. This sequence joins TRBV28 and TRBJ1-2; a possible D gene is TRBD1 (5 bases). The germline V gene encodes CDR1 MDHEN and CDR2 SYDVKM. This CDR3 has 12 amino acids. V was clipped by 11 bases and J by 2 bases, with 12 bases between them.

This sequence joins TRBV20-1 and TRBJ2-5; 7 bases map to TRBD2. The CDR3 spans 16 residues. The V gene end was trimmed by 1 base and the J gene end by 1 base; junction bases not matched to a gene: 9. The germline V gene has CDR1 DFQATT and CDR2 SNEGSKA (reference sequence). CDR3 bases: TGCAGTGCTAGAGTTTGGAGGGAGGGCCTCCAAGAGACCCAGTACTTC. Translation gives CSARVWREGLQETQYF.

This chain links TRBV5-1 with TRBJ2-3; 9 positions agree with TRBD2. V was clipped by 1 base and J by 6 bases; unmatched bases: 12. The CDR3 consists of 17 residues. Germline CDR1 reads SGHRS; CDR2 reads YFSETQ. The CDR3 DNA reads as TGCGCCAGCAGCTTGTTTGCCTCGGCGGGAGGGTCGGATACGCAGTATTTT. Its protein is CASSLFASAGGSDTQYF.

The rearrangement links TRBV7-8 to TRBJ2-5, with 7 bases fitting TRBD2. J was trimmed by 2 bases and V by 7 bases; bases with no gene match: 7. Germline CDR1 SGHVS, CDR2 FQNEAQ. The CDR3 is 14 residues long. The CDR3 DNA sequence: TGTGCCAGCAATCTGGCCGGGGGGCAAGAGACCCAGTACTTC. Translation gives CASNLAGGQETQYF.

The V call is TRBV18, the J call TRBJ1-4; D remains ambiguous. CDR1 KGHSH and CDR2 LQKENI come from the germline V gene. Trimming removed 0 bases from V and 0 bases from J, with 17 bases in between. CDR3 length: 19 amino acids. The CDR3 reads CASSPPNLKGSTTNEKLFF. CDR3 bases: TGTGCCAGCTCACCACCGAACCTTAAGGGATCGACAACTAATGAAAAACTGTTTTTT. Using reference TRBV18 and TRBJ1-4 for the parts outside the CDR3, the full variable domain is NAGVMQNPRHLVRRRGQEARLRCSPMKGHSHVYWYRQLPEEGLKFMVYLQKENIIDESGMPKERFSAEFPKEGPSILRIQQVVRGDSAAYFCASSPPNLKGSTTNEKLFFGSGTQLSVL.

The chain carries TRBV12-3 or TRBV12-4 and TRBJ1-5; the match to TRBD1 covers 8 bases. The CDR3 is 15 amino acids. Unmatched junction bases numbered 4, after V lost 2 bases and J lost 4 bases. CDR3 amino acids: CASSLQGAINQPQHF. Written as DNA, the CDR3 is TGTGCCAGCAGTTTACAGGGGGCGATTAATCAGCCCCAGCATTTT.

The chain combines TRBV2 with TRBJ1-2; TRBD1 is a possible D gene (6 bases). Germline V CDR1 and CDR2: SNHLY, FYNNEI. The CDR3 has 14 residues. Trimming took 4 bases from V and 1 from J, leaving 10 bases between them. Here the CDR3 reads CASSGQGINYGYTF. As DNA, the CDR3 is TGTGCCAGCAGTGGCCAGGGGATTAACTATGGCTACACCTTC. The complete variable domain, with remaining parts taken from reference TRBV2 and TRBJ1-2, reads EPEVTQTPSHQVTQMGQEVILRCVPISNHLYFYWYRQILGQKVEFLVSFYNNEISEKSEIFDDQFSVERPDGSNFTLKIRSTKLEDSAMYFCASSGQGINYGYTFGSGTRLTVV.

CDR3 amino acids: CSVDGSPNYGYTF. CDR3 nucleotide sequence: TGCAGCGTTGATGGGTCACCTAACTATGGCTACACCTTC. The chain carries TRBV29-1 and TRBJ1-2, with D unresolved. Germline V gives CDR1 SQVTM, CDR2 ANQGSEA. Trimming took off 3 bases at V and 0 bases at J, with 8 bases between the two ends. This CDR3 spans 13 amino acids.

CDR3 residues: CASTPGAYEQYF. CDR3 bases: TGTGCCAGCACCCCAGGGGCCTACGAGCAGTACTTC. V gene TRBV2 combines with J gene TRBJ2-7, with a tentative D call TRBD1 (6 bases). CDR3 length: 12 amino acids. Germline assignment: CDR1 SNHLY and CDR2 FYNNEI. V was shortened by 7 bases and J by 2 bases, with 9 bases between the two germline ends.

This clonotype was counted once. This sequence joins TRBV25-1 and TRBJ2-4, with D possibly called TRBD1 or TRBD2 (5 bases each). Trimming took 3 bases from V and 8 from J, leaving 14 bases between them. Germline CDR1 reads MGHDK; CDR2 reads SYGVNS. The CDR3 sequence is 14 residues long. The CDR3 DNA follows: TGTGCCAGCAGTGATGAGGGGCCGGAGGACATTCAGTACTTC. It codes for CASSDEGPEDIQYF.